Listed here are 30 T cell receptor beta chains from one sample, sequenced in a study of control samples from healthy donors and cancer patients. The assay was immunoSEQ multiplex PCR, and TCRdb's table has in-frame clones only and misses some. In the table there are about 82,000 clones, around 91% of which are singletons. The sequencing input was blood. All receptors derive from a man in his fifties in good health.

The CDR3 reads CASSPSHNYGYTF. CDR3 DNA sequence: TGTGCCAGCAGTCCTTCCCATAACTATGGCTACACCTTC. The gene calls are TRBV12-3 or TRBV12-4 and TRBJ1-2; unclear D gene. V dropped 5 bases and J dropped 1 base, with 8 bases sitting between them. This CDR3 region has 13 residues.

The chain joins TRBV5-4 to TRBJ2-1, with 8 bases lining up with TRBD1. V lost 4 bases to trimming and J lost 0 bases; unmatched junction nucleotides: 6. Germline values: CDR1 SGHNT, CDR2 YYREEE (reference sequence). CDR3 length equals 16 residues. CDR3 bases: TGTGCCAGCAGCCCCAGGACAGGGAGCTCCTACAATGAGCAGTTCTTC. Translated, it gives CASSPRTGSSYNEQFF.

The chain recombines TRBV29-1 with TRBJ1-4, with 9 bases aligning to TRBD1. The CDR3 contains 14 residues. V lost 4 bases and J lost 8; bases outside the gene matches: 8. The germline V gene encodes CDR1 SQVTM and CDR2 ANQGSEA. In DNA, the CDR3 is TGCAGCGTTGGGCAAGGACAGGGGAGGGAAAAACTGTTTTTT. This translates into CSVGQGQGREKLFF.

This chain links TRBV19 with TRBJ1-4; D uncertain. Germline V gene sequence: CDR1 LNHDA, CDR2 SQIVND (reference sequence). This CDR3 has 13 residues. The germline V and J ends were trimmed by 1 base and 8 bases, with 8 bases remaining between them. The DNA of the CDR3 is TGTGCCAGTAGTATAGGAGCGCGAGAAAAACTGTTTTTT. Its translation: CASSIGAREKLFF. Based on the CDR3 plus reference TRBV19 and TRBJ1-4, the full variable domain is DGGITQSPKYLFRKEGQNVTLSCEQNLNHDAMYWYRQDPGQGLRLIYYSQIVNDFQKGDIAEGYSVSREKKESFPLTVTSAQKNPTAFYLCASSIGAREKLFFGSGTQLSVL.

The chain carries TRBV24-1 and TRBJ2-1; 10 bases line up with TRBD1. J gave up 7 bases and V 4 bases, and 9 bases lay outside the gene matches. CDR1 and CDR2 (germline): KGHDR, SFDVKD. The CDR3 is made up of 16 amino acids. The CDR3 is CATSEGTGVERNEQFF. The DNA of the CDR3 is TGTGCCACCAGTGAGGGGACAGGGGTAGAAAGAAATGAGCAGTTCTTC.

The genes are TRBV6-6 and TRBJ1-1; TRBD1 matches at 7 bases. The CDR3 consists of 14 residues. Germline CDR1 and CDR2: MNHNY and SVGAGI (reference sequence). J lost 6 bases, V lost 1 base, and 5 bases had no gene match. CDR3 nucleotide sequence: TGTGCCAGCAGTTACTGGGACAGAGCTTCTGAAGCTTTCTTT. Its translation is CASSYWDRASEAFF.

V is TRBV6-5 and J is TRBJ1-1, with 12 bases fitting TRBD1. The CDR3 spans 15 residues. V lost 2 bases, J lost 5 bases, and 3 bases stayed unmatched. Germline-derived CDR1 and CDR2 are MNHEY and SVGAGI. This chain's CDR3 is CASSYLGQGATEAFF. The CDR3 DNA is TGTGCCAGCAGTTACCTGGGACAGGGGGCAACTGAAGCTTTCTTT.

The CDR3 nucleotides read TGTGCCAGCAGCTTGGGACATAGCAATCAGCCCCAGCATTTT. It specifies CASSLGHSNQPQHF. The chain employs TRBV5-4 and TRBJ1-5; D remains ambiguous. The V and J ends lost 0 bases and 0 bases respectively, with 4 bases between them. CDR3 length equals 14 residues. Germline V CDR1 and CDR2: SGHNT, YYREEE (reference sequence).

The chain has TRBV6-6 and TRBJ2-7; 7 positions agree with TRBD1. Trimming cost V 6 bases and J 2 bases; bases outside gene matches: 10. In germline, CDR1 is MNHNY, CDR2 SVGAGI (reference sequence). The CDR3 sequence is 15 residues long. The CDR3 nucleotides are TGTGCCAGCAGCTCCCGTGAAGGGGGCCCCTACGAGCAGTACTTC. Protein product: CASSSREGGPYEQYF.

This chain joins TRBV30 and TRBJ1-2, with 8 bases that match TRBD1. The CDR3 runs 18 residues. Looked up from germline, CDR1 is GTSNPN and CDR2 is SVGIG (reference sequence). V lost 0 bases and J lost 0; bases outside the gene matches: 12. The CDR3 region is CAWSVGTGQFRANYGYTF. CDR3 coding DNA: TGTGCCTGGAGTGTCGGGACAGGTCAATTCCGAGCTAACTATGGCTACACCTTC.

V gene TRBV11-2 combines with J gene TRBJ1-4; D is unresolved. The CDR3 spans 13 residues. Per the germline V gene, CDR1 is SGHAT and CDR2 is FQNNGV. Trimming took off 4 bases at V and 7 bases at J, with 10 bases between the two ends. CDR3 in amino acids: CASSSGLGEKLFF. The CDR3 DNA reads as TGTGCCAGCAGCTCCGGGTTGGGTGAAAAACTGTTTTTT.

V usage is TRBV7-9 and J usage is TRBJ1-1; 7 nucleotides line up with TRBD1. With 5 bases clipped from V and 3 bases from J, the junction kept 3 bases outside the gene matches. The CDR3 is made up of 13 amino acids. Germline CDR1 SEHNR, CDR2 FQNEAQ (reference sequence). CDR3 amino acids: CASSLQGYTEAFF. DNA of the CDR3: TGTGCCAGCAGCCTACAGGGGTACACTGAAGCTTTCTTT.

The rearrangement joins TRBV24-1 to TRBJ1-1, with D unresolved. The germline V gene encodes CDR1 KGHDR and CDR2 SFDVKD. This CDR3 comprises 13 residues. Trimming removed 3 bases at V and 3 bases at J, with 7 bases between. The CDR3 reads CATSDTRDTEAFF. The CDR3 DNA sequence: TGTGCCACCAGTGATACCCGGGACACTGAAGCTTTCTTT.

The chain has TRBV7-7 and TRBJ2-7, with TRBD1 as a possible D gene (6 bases). The germline CDR1 and CDR2 sequences are SSHAT and FNYEAQ (reference sequence). This CDR3 region has 13 residues. The CDR3 sequence is CASSLGTFGEQYF. As DNA, the CDR3 is TGTGCTAGCTCCCTTGGGACATTCGGCGAGCAGTACTTC.

This chain uses TRBV6-4 with TRBJ2-7; 11 bases fit TRBD1. Germline V gene sequence: CDR1 MRHNA, CDR2 SNTAGT. After removal of 6 bases from V and 3 bases from J, the junction contained 7 bases not matched to a gene. The CDR3 runs to 15 residues. CDR3 nucleotides: TGTGCCAGCAGGGACAGGGGGCGCCTATTCTACGAGCAGTACTTC. It yields the protein CASRDRGRLFYEQYF.

The chain combines TRBV7-2 with TRBJ2-2; 7 nucleotides match TRBD2. The CDR3 runs to 16 residues. V lost 1 base and J lost 5; bases outside the gene matches: 7. The germline gives CDR1 SGHTA, CDR2 FQGNSA. As DNA, the CDR3 is TGTGCCAGCAGCTTAGGGGGGACTACAGTTACCGGGGAGCTGTTTTTT. Translated, it gives CASSLGGTTVTGELFF.

CDR3 loop: CASSLGSGGVQETQYF. In DNA form, the CDR3 reads TGCGCCAGCAGCTTGGGTAGCGGGGGGGTCCAAGAGACCCAGTACTTC. The chain has TRBV5-1 and TRBJ2-5, with 11 bases fitting TRBD2. CDR1 is SGHRS and CDR2 is YFSETQ in the germline V gene. The CDR3 is 16 residues long. V was clipped by 0 bases and J by 1 base; unmatched bases: 2.

This clone was seen more than once but under ten times. The chain carries TRBV19 and TRBJ1-6; 10 bases agree with TRBD1. The CDR3 contains 17 residues. Germline loops: CDR1 LNHDA, CDR2 SQIVND (reference sequence). The ends lost 5 bases at V and 9 bases at J; junction bases unmatched: 13. CDR3 sequence: CASSVRQGARFGSPLHF. In nucleotides, the CDR3 is TGTGCCAGTAGTGTACGACAGGGGGCGCGATTCGGTTCACCCCTCCACTTT.

The rearrangement links TRBV11-2 to TRBJ2-3, with 7 bases lining up with TRBD2. CDR3 length equals 15 residues. Per the germline V gene, CDR1 is SGHAT and CDR2 is FQNNGV. V lost 5 bases, J lost 2 bases, and 7 bases stayed unmatched. This chain's CDR3 is CASSLGDYLTDTQYF. CDR3 in DNA: TGTGCCAGCAGCCTAGGGGACTACCTCACAGATACGCAGTATTTT.

The J gene is TRBJ2-1, the V gene TRBV9; tentative D call: TRBD1 (5 bases). The CDR3 loop spans 15 amino acids. Per the germline V gene, CDR1 is SGDLS and CDR2 is YYNGEE. The germline V and J ends were trimmed by 4 bases and 9 bases, with 20 bases remaining between them. The CDR3 nucleotides read TGTGCCAGCAGCCCGGGCCCAGGGCCCTCGGGTGAGCAGTTCTTC. The encoded protein is CASSPGPGPSGEQFF.

The chain carries TRBV7-9 and TRBJ2-2; perhaps TRBD1 as D (6 bases). Germline lookup yields CDR1 SEHNR and CDR2 FQNEAQ (reference sequence). The V gene lost 5 bases and the J gene lost 7 bases, with 20 bases spanning the gap. This CDR3 has 16 amino acids. The CDR3 sequence is CASSQGGGPRGGELFF. The CDR3 nucleotides are TGTGCCAGCAGCCAAGGTGGGGGCCCCCGAGGCGGGGAGCTGTTTTTT.

The chain uses TRBV6-5 and TRBJ1-6, with D uncertain. Germline V gene sequence: CDR1 MNHEY, CDR2 SVGAGI. CDR3 size: 12 residues. V shed 5 bases and J shed 8 bases, with 7 bases lying between them. The CDR3 region is CASSPGDSPLHF. In DNA, the CDR3 is TGTGCCAGCAGTCCCGGGGATTCACCCCTCCACTTT.

This chain links TRBV3-1 (or the pseudogene TRBV3-2) with TRBJ1-3, with D uncertain. The CDR3 is 13 residues long. Germline CDR1 reads LGHDT; CDR2 reads YNNKEL (reference sequence). V was clipped by 2 bases and J by 11 bases, with 13 bases between them. CDR3 DNA: TGTGCCAGCAGCCAAACCCCCCGCGGACCCATATATTTT. Protein: CASSQTPRGPIYF.

The chain has TRBV2 and TRBJ1-2, with D perhaps matching TRBD1 (5 bases). Germline V gives CDR1 SNHLY, CDR2 FYNNEI. The V end lost 6 bases, the J end lost 4 bases, and 9 bases lay between the germline ends. This CDR3 is 12 amino acids long. CDR3 DNA: TGTGCCAGCAGGCCTGACAGCTATGGCTACACCTTC. It translates to CASRPDSYGYTF.

The V call is TRBV30, the J call TRBJ2-7; 12 positions match TRBD2. CDR3 length: 16 amino acids. V was clipped by 3 bases and J by 4 bases; unmatched bases: 10. Germline V gene sequence: CDR1 GTSNPN, CDR2 SVGIG (reference sequence). CDR3 bases: TGTGCCTGGAGACTCGGAACTAGCGGGGGGAGGTACGAGCAGTACTTC. Its protein product is CAWRLGTSGGRYEQYF.

V is TRBV12-3 or TRBV12-4 and J is TRBJ1-1; 7 bases align to TRBD1. V shed 4 bases and J 5 bases; nucleotides not matched to a gene: 4. The CDR3 runs to 13 residues. DNA of the CDR3: TGTGCCAGCAGTTCACAGGGGTGGACTGAAGCTTTCTTT. Its protein is CASSSQGWTEAFF.

The CDR3 loop is CASSLAPVPNYGYTF. DNA of the CDR3: TGTGCCAGCAGCTTAGCGCCAGTACCTAACTATGGCTACACCTTC. This chain joins TRBV7-2 and TRBJ1-2; D is uncertain. This CDR3 has 15 amino acids. V was shortened by 0 bases and J by 0 bases, with 8 bases between the two germline ends. Germline-derived CDR1 and CDR2 are SGHTA and FQGNSA.

The rearrangement links TRBV6-5 to TRBJ2-7, with TRBD1 identical over 10 bases. Germline V gives CDR1 MNHEY, CDR2 SVGAGI. This CDR3 spans 15 amino acids. The J segment lost 3 bases and the V segment lost 6 bases, leaving 8 bases of the junction unmatched. CDR3 sequence (DNA): TGTGCCAGCAGCGGCGGGGACAGGGGCCTCTACGAGCAGTACTTC. Its translation is CASSGGDRGLYEQYF.

The V call is TRBV7-9, the J call TRBJ1-1; no firm D call. CDR1 and CDR2 (germline): SEHNR, FQNEAQ (reference sequence). Trimming removed 3 bases from V and 12 bases from J, with 8 bases in between. The CDR3 contains 10 residues. CDR3 protein: CASSFDVSFF. DNA for the CDR3: TGTGCCAGCAGCTTTGATGTTTCTTTCTTT.

This chain links TRBV5-8 with TRBJ2-5; no clear D. The CDR3 has 16 amino acids. Germline V lookup: CDR1 SGHTS, CDR2 YDEGEE. The germline V and J ends were trimmed by 4 bases and 5 bases, with 21 bases remaining between them. The CDR3, as DNA: TGTGCCAGCAGCCACCCATACACCCCCATGATGGAGACCCAGTACTTC. This translates into CASSHPYTPMMETQYF.